The text below deals with one T cell receptor (beta chain). Antigen: not known. The data originate from a study of early T cells in non-severe SARS-CoV-2 infection. Study details: From unsorted whole blood, bulk RNA was sequenced, and the chains remained unpaired.

Unique molecular identifier tags were affixed to discrete cDNA molecules. TCRdb re-analysed the 5' RACE reads in MiXCR, keeping a single row per CDR3 protein. This sample has fewer than 80,000 distinct CDR3 sequences, with 3.5% to 6% found just once. Study outcomes and limitations: Matching with VDJdb favored anti-spike CD8 responses (missing private and CD4 specificities).

CDR1 DFQATT and CDR2 SNEGSKA come from the germline V gene (reference sequence). Trimming stripped 8 bases from V and 4 bases from J, with 20 bases between. This CDR3 has 15 residues. The receptor's source is an adult who was a healthcare worker with PCR-confirmed SARS-CoV-2 infection or an uninfected control (not recorded which). The donor label of this sample is uncertain. Specimen: whole blood, collected at baseline. The chain joins TRBV20-1 to TRBJ2-2; a weak D match, TRBD2 (5 bases). CDR3 sequence: CSSRPGFSGTGELFF. The CDR3 region has the DNA TGCAGTTCCAGGCCGGGGTTTTCGGGCACCGGGGAGCTGTTTTTT.